This T cell receptor (beta chain) was sequenced in a study of T cell responses to AZD1222 COVID-19 vaccine. Notes on the study in general: A rise in Spike-specific TCR breadth and depth followed two AZD1222 doses. Without day 14 samples, only post-peak T cell repertoires were studied.

Here immunoSEQ multiplex PCR was the method, and the copy in TCRdb shows in-frame clones only, minus some. This table has about 76,000 clones, about 88% appearing once. After removal of 4 bases from V and 3 bases from J, the junction contained 1 base not matched to a gene. The CDR3 is 15 amino acids. Germline values: CDR1 SGHTA, CDR2 FQGNSA. Note on this clone: Its antigen is as yet unknown.

This chain uses TRBV7-2 with TRBJ1-6; 9 bases map to TRBD1. The sequences come from peripheral blood, collected on day 0 of AZD1222 vaccination. This receptor was identified in an adult in good health. The CDR3 protein is CASSSGQGYNSPLHF. The DNA for the CDR3 is TGTGCCAGCAGCTCGGGACAGGGCTATAATTCACCCCTCCACTTT.